A selection of T cell receptor beta chains follows, all from one sample in a study of blood T cell repertoires in COVID-19. Assay: immunoSEQ multiplex PCR; the TCRdb copy retains only in-frame clones and omits some. The sample shows 300,000 to 350,000 clones, over 90% of them seen only once. Specimen: PBMCs or T cells enriched from blood (not recorded which). The receptors originated from a woman aged 25 to 45 who had been exposed to COVID-19. Each CDR3 is given with its conserved first and last residue. A D gene is named only where the DNA matches it firmly. Where a row states a size, it is once, few, many or the class of an expanded clone; other rows omit it.

TRBV7-2	.	.	TRBJ2-3	TGTGCCAGCAGCTTTATGGGGGGGCTAGGAGATACGCAGTATTTT	CASSFMGGLGDTQYF
TRBV30	.	TRBD1	TRBJ1-5	TGTGCCTCGCAGGGGGCGCCCAATCAGCCCCAGCATTTT	CASQGAPNQPQHF
TRBV15	.	.	TRBJ1-6	TGTGCCACCAGCAACCGCGGCCAGTATAATTCACCCCTCCACTTT	CATSNRGQYNSPLHF
TRBV5-1	.	.	TRBJ2-7	TGCGCCAGCAGCTCCAGACAGAACCGTGGATACGAGCAGTACTTC	CASSSRQNRGYEQYF
TRBV5-1	.	.	TRBJ1-2	TGCGCCAGCAGCTTGGAGAGGAACTATGGCTACACCTTC	CASSLERNYGYTF
TRBV19	.	TRBD2	TRBJ2-7	TGTGCCAGTAGTATAGCGGGGGGACGATCCTACGAGCAGTACTTC	CASSIAGGRSYEQYF
TRBV5-1	.	.	TRBJ2-2	TGCGCCAGCAGCTCCCCTATTAGACAGGGAGGCACCGGGGAGCTGTTTTTT	CASSSPIRQGGTGELFF
TRBV28	.	.	TRBJ1-3	TGTGCCAGCAGTTTTCCCAACTCTGGAAACACCATATATTTT	CASSFPNSGNTIYF
TRBV11-2	.	.	TRBJ1-3	TGTGCCAGCAGCAATATAATATATGCTGGAAACACCATATATTTT	CASSNIIYAGNTIYF
TRBV11-2	.	.	TRBJ1-3	TGTGCCAGCAGCTCGGGAGCAGGGTTAGGAAACACCATATATTTT	CASSSGAGLGNTIYF
TRBV7-9	.	.	TRBJ1-4	TGTGCCAGCAGCACCCTCGGGGGAGGGGCTTATGAAAAACTGTTTTTT	CASSTLGGGAYEKLFF
TRBV5-5	.	.	TRBJ1-2	TGTGCCAGCAGTCCGACACCACCGATAGTAAAACATGGCTACACCTTC	CASSPTPPIVKHGYTF
TRBV18	.	TRBD2	TRBJ2-3	TGTGCCAGCTCACCACAGGCTAGCGGGGCGGGGAATACGCAGTATTTT	CASSPQASGAGNTQYF
TRBV29-1	.	TRBD2	TRBJ2-2	TGCAGCGTAGTAGCGGGGCCGAGCACCGGGGAGCTGTTTTTT	CSVVAGPSTGELFF
TRBV27	.	.	TRBJ1-6	TGTGCCAGCACCAGGGGCGGTTCACCCCTCCACTTT	CASTRGGSPLHF
TRBV9	.	TRBD1	TRBJ2-7	TGTGCCAGCAGCGTAACGGGGACAGGAGTAAGCGAGCAGTACTTC	CASSVTGTGVSEQYF
TRBV30	few	.	TRBJ1-1	TGTGCCTGGAGTCCACCGGACAGAACAAACACTGAAGCTTTCTTT	CAWSPPDRTNTEAFF
TRBV7-8	.	TRBD1	TRBJ2-3	TGTGCCAGCAGCCATAGACAGGGTCACACAGATACGCAGTATTTT	CASSHRQGHTDTQYF
TRBV10-3	.	TRBD2	TRBJ2-7	TGTGCCATCACCCCAGGGGCGGGGGGACGTCTCAGCTCCTACGAGCAGTACTTC	CAITPGAGGRLSSYEQYF
TRBV6-2/TRBV6-3	.	TRBD1	TRBJ1-2	TGTGCCAGCAGTTACAAGGGACAGACGCTAATCTATGGCTACACCTTC	CASSYKGQTLIYGYTF
TRBV12-3/TRBV12-4	few	.	TRBJ1-1	TGTGCCAGCAGTTTGGGGCGTGAAGCTTTCTTT	CASSLGREAFF
TRBV29-1	.	TRBD1	TRBJ2-7	TGCAGCGTTGAGTGGGACAGGGCTTACGAGCAGTACTTC	CSVEWDRAYEQYF
TRBV30	.	TRBD2	TRBJ2-7	TGTGCCTGGAAGATCGGGGGGAGCTCCTACGAGCAGTACTTC	CAWKIGGSSYEQYF
TRBV18	.	.	TRBJ1-2	TGTGCCAGCTCCCTGAGAGCCGGCTACACCTTC	CASSLRAGYTF
TRBV9	.	.	TRBJ1-1	TGTGCCAGCAGCGTTAACAGGGACACTGAAGCTTTCTTT	CASSVNRDTEAFF
TRBV19	.	.	TRBJ1-2	TGTGCCGGCTGGACAGCTTATGGCTACACCTTC	CAGWTAYGYTF
TRBV11-2	.	TRBD1	TRBJ1-6	TGTGCCAGCAGCTTAGATGGGACAGCGAATTCACCCCTCCACTTT	CASSLDGTANSPLHF
TRBV2	.	.	TRBJ1-2	TGTGCCAGCCGAAACCCCAGCACTGGAGGAACCGGGAGCTATGGCTACACCTTC	CASRNPSTGGTGSYGYTF
TRBV18	.	.	TRBJ2-1	TGTGCCAGCTCACCCATGGAGGGAAGGAGCAATGAGCAGTTCTTC	CASSPMEGRSNEQFF
TRBV9	.	.	TRBJ2-3	TGTGCCAGCAGCGCTAGGTGGGGCTCCAGCACAGATACGCAGTATTTT	CASSARWGSSTDTQYF
TRBV9	.	TRBD1	TRBJ2-2	TGTGCCAGCAGCTCAGGGGGACAGTTAGTCGCCGGGGAGCTGTTTTTT	CASSSGGQLVAGELFF
TRBV20-1	.	TRBD2	TRBJ2-7	TGCAGTGCTAGTCGCGGGGGGGCCGCCTACGAGCAGTACTTC	CSASRGGAAYEQYF
TRBV12-3/TRBV12-4	.	.	TRBJ1-2	TGTGCCAGCACCACTTCGGGATTCTCCGGCTACACCTTC	CASTTSGFSGYTF
TRBV9	.	TRBD2	TRBJ2-3	TGTGCCAGCAGCCCTGGACTAGCGGTTAGCACAGATACGCAGTATTTT	CASSPGLAVSTDTQYF
TRBV5-1	.	TRBD2	TRBJ2-2	TGCGCCAGCAGCTTCCTAGCGGGGGGCAGCACCGGGGAGCTGTTTTTT	CASSFLAGGSTGELFF
TRBV29-1	.	TRBD1	TRBJ1-2	TGCAGCGTTCCAGGGACAGGGAGCTACACCTTC	CSVPGTGSYTF
TRBV9	once	.	TRBJ2-7	TGTGCCAGCAGCGTAGGGGGAACCGGGGGAGAGCAGTACTTC	CASSVGGTGGEQYF
TRBV27	.	TRBD1	TRBJ1-4	TGTGCCAGTAAGACAGGGTCGGGCGAAAAACTGTTTTTT	CASKTGSGEKLFF
TRBV21-1	.	.	TRBJ2-2	TGTGCCAGCAAGGCGGGGGGGCTTAACACCGGGGAGCTGTTTTTT	CASKAGGLNTGELFF
TRBV5-6	.	.	TRBJ2-3	TGTGCCAGCAGCCGACCGCTCCGATGGGGGGTTAGCACAGATACGCAGTATTTT	CASSRPLRWGVSTDTQYF
TRBV10-3	.	TRBD1	TRBJ1-1	TGTGCCATCAATAATTTTTACCGACAGGGGTCGAACACTGAAGCTTTCTTT	CAINNFYRQGSNTEAFF
TRBV13	.	.	TRBJ1-1	TGTGCCACATCCCAAGGGGGAGAGGCCACTGAAGCTTTCTTT	CATSQGGEATEAFF
TRBV11-2	.	.	TRBJ1-4	TGTGCCAGCAGCTTAGGGCGCGGCAGGGTAGCTAATGAAAAACTGTTTTTT	CASSLGRGRVANEKLFF
TRBV13	.	TRBD2	TRBJ2-5	TGTGCCAGCAGCTTAGGACCTGGGACTAGCGGGGGGGGAACCCAGTACTTC	CASSLGPGTSGGGTQYF
TRBV3-1/TRBV3-2	.	TRBD1	TRBJ2-4	TGTGCCAGCAGCCATACAGGGGATAAACTAGCCAAAAACATTCAGTACTTC	CASSHTGDKLAKNIQYF
TRBV19	.	.	TRBJ1-2	TGTGCCAGTAGTCCGACCGGGACTTATGGCTACACCTTC	CASSPTGTYGYTF
TRBV6-5	.	.	TRBJ2-2	TGTGCCAGCAGTTACCCAGGCCCCGGGGAGCTGTTTTTT	CASSYPGPGELFF
TRBV27	.	TRBD1	TRBJ1-6	TGTGCCAGCAGTGGACCGACAGGGTTGAATTCACCCCTCCACTTT	CASSGPTGLNSPLHF
TRBV10-3	few	.	TRBJ1-2	TGTGCCATCAGCCGAGCCGAGGAGGGAGGTCGGTATGGCTACACCTTC	CAISRAEEGGRYGYTF
TRBV5-1	.	.	TRBJ2-2	TGCGCCAGCGGGTTTTTAGGGGAAGACAAGCTGTTTTTT	CASGFLGEDKLFF
TRBV19	.	TRBD1	TRBJ1-5	TGTGCCAGTAGTAAGGACAGGGTCTACAATCAGCCCCAGCATTTT	CASSKDRVYNQPQHF